The entry below describes one TCR beta chain. Germline loops: CDR1 MNHNS, CDR2 SASEGT. This CDR3 has 17 amino acids. V was shortened by 1 base and J by 6 bases, with 21 bases between the two germline ends. This specimen belongs to a study of control samples from healthy donors and cancer patients. Here immunoSEQ multiplex PCR was the method, and the copy in TCRdb shows in-frame clones only, minus some. The table lists 150,000 to 200,000 clones, approximately 94% of them singletons. The specimen was blood. This rearrangement joins TRBV6-1 to TRBJ1-2; possibly TRBD1 for D (5 bases). This sequence originates from a young woman in good health. The CDR3: CASSEDWGFGTDHGYTF. Here the CDR3 DNA reads TGTGCCAGCAGTGAAGATTGGGGCTTCGGGACCGACCATGGCTACACCTTC.